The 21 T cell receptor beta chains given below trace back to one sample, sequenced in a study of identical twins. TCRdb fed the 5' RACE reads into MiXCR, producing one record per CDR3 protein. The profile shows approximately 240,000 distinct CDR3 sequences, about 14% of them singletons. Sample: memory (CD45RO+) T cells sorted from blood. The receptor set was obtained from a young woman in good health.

The CDR3 sequence: CASTPMLAGKTDTQYF. For the CDR3, the DNA is TGTGCCAGCACCCCCATGTTAGCGGGAAAGACAGATACGCAGTATTTT. The chain joins TRBV28 to TRBJ2-3; 8 bases align to TRBD2. The ends lost 7 bases at V and 3 bases at J; junction bases unmatched: 12. Germline CDR1 is MDHEN and CDR2 is SYDVKM. The CDR3 spans 16 residues.

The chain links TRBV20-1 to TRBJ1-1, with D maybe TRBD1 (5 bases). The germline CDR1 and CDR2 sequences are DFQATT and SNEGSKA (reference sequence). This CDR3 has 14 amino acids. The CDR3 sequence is CRPHAGGDHTEAFF. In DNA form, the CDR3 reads TGCAGGCCACACGCCGGGGGTGACCACACTGAAGCTTTCTTT.

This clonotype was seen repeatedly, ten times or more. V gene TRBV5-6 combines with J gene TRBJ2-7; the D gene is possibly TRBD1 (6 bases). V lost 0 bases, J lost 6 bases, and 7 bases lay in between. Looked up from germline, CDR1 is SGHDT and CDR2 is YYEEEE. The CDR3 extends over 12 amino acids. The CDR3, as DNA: TGTGCCAGCAGCTTGGGGGGGCTCGAGCAGTACTTC. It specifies CASSLGGLEQYF.

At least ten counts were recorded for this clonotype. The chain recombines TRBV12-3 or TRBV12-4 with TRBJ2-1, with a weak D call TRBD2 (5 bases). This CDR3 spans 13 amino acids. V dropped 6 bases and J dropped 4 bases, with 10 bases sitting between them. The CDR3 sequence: CASRTSGYNEQFF. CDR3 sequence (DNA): TGTGCCAGCAGAACAAGCGGATACAATGAGCAGTTCTTC.

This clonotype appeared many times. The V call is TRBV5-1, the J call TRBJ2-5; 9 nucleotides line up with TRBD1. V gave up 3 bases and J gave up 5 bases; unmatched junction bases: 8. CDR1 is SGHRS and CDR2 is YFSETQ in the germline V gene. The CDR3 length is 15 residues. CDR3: CASSYTGGVDETQYF. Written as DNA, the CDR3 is TGCGCCAGCAGCTATACAGGGGGCGTGGATGAGACCCAGTACTTC.

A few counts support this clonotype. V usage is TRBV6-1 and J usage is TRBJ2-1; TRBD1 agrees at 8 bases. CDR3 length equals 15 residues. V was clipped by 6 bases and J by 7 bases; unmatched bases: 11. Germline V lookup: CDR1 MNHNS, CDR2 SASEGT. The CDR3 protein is CASSLQGATGNEQFF. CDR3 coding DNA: TGTGCCAGCAGCCTCCAGGGGGCGACGGGAAATGAGCAGTTCTTC.

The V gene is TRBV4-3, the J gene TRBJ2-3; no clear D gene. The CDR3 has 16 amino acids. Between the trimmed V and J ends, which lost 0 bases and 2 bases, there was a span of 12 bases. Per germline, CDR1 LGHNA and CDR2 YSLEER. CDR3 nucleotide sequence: TGCGCCAGCAGCCAAGATCTCGTGGCCCCCACAGATACGCAGTATTTT. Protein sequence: CASSQDLVAPTDTQYF.

CDR3 DNA: TGTGCCAGCAGTTTCGTCGGGGAGAATGAGCAGTTCTTC. It translates to CASSFVGENEQFF. This chain uses TRBV12-3 or TRBV12-4 with TRBJ2-1; a possible D gene is TRBD2 (5 bases). V was pared by 3 bases and J by 7 bases, with 10 bases between. CDR3 size: 13 residues.

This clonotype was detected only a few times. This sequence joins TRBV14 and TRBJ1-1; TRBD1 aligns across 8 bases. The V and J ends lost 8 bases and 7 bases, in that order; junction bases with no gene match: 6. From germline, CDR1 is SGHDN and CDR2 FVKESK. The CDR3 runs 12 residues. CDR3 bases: TGTGCCAGCGCACACGACAGGGGTGAAGCTTTCTTT. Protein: CASAHDRGEAFF.

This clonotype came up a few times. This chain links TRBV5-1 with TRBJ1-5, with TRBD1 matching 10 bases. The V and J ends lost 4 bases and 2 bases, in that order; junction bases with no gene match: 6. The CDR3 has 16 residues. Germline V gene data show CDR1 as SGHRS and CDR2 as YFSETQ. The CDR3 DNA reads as TGCGCCAGCAGCCCCCGGGACAGGGGACGCAATCAGCCCCAGCATTTT. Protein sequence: CASSPRDRGRNQPQHF. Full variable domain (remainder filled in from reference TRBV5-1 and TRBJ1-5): KAGVTQTPRYLIKTRGQQVTLSCSPISGHRSVSWYQQTPGQGLQFLFEYFSETQRNKGNFPGRFSGRQFSNSRSEMNVSTLELGDSALYLCASSPRDRGRNQPQHFGDGTRLSIL.

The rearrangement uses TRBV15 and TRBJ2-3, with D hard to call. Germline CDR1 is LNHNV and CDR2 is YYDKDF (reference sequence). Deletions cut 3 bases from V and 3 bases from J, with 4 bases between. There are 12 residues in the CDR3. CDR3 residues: CATSRGTDTQYF. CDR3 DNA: TGTGCCACCAGCAGGGGGACAGATACGCAGTATTTT.

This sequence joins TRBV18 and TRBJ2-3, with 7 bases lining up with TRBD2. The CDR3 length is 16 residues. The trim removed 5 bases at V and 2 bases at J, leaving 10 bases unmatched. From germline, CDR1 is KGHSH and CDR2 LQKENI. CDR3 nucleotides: TGTGCCAGCTCAATGGGCAGCGGGGTCTCCACAGATACGCAGTATTTT. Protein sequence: CASSMGSGVSTDTQYF.

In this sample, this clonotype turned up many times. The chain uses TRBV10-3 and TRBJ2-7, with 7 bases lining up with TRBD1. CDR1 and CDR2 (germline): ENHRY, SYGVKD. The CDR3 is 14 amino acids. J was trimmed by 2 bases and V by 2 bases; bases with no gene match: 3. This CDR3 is CAISENQGAYEQYF. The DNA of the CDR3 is TGTGCCATCAGTGAGAATCAGGGGGCCTACGAGCAGTACTTC.

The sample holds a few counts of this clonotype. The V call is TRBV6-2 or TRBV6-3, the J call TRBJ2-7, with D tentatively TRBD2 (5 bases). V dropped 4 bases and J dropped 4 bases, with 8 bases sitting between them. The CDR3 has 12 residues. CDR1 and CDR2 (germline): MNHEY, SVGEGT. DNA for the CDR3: TGTGCCAGCAGTTCAGCGGATTACGAGCAGTACTTC. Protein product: CASSSADYEQYF.

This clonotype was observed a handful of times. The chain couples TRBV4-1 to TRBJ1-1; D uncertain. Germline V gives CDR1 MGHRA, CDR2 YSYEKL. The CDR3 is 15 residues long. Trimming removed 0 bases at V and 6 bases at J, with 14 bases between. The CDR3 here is CASSQDSPVDAEAFF. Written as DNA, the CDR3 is TGCGCCAGCAGCCAAGATTCCCCTGTGGACGCTGAAGCTTTCTTT.

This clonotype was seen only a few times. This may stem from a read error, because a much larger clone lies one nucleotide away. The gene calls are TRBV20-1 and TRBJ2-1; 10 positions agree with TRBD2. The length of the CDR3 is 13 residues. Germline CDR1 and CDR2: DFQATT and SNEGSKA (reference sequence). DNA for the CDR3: TGCAGTGCGCTAGCGGGAGAACACAATGTGCAGTTCTTC. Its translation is CSALAGEHNVQFF.

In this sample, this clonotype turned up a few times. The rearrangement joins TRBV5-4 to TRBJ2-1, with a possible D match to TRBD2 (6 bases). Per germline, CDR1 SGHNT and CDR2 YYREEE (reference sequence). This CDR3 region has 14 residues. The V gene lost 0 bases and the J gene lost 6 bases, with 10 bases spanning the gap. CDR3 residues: CASSLAGETNEQFF. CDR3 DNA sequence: TGTGCCAGCAGCTTGGCGGGAGAAACCAATGAGCAGTTCTTC.

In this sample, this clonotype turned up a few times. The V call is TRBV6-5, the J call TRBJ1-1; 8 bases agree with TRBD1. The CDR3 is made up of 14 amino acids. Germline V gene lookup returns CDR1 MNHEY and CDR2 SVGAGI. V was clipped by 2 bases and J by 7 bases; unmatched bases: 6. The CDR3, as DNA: TGTGCCAGCAGTTACCCAGGGGGCCGGGGTGAAGCTTTCTTT. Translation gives CASSYPGGRGEAFF.

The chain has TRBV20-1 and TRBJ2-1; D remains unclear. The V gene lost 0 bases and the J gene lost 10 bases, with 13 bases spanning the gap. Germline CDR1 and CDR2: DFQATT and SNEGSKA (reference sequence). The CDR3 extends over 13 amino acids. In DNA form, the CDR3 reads TGCAGTGCTAGAGATCGTCTAGTTGGGGAGCAGTTCTTC. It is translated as CSARDRLVGEQFF.

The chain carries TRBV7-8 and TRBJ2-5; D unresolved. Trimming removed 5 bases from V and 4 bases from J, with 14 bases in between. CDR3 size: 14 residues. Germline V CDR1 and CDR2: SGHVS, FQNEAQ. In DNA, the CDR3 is TGTGCCAGCAGCGTATACAGTATCGGAGAGACCCAGTACTTC. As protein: CASSVYSIGETQYF.

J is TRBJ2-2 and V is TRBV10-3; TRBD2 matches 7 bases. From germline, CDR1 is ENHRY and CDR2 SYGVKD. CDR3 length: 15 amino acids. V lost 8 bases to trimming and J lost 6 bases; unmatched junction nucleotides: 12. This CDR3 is CAIGSRGSFAGELFF. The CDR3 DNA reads TGTGCCATCGGGTCGCGCGGGAGTTTCGCCGGGGAGCTGTTTTTT.